This T cell receptor beta chain was captured in a study of CD8 T cells in ankylosing spondylitis. Points from the study as a whole: The study looked at matched synovial fluid samples from ankylosing spondylitis patients. Disease-linked clones were reported to be significantly enriched there. A motif in TCR beta, a set of seven to nine highly homologous variants, appeared characteristic of ankylosing spondylitis blood. As for the disease-linked clones, they showed a CD8+ phenotype and occurred at relatively low frequencies in peripheral blood. Some of these motif variants have turned up before, in reports on reactive arthritis synovial fluid and blood.

About this clonotype: The antigen remains unidentified.

The TCR beta libraries were generated through quantitative 5'-RACE incorporating molecular barcodes. TCRdb analysed the 5' RACE reads with MiXCR anew, one entry per CDR3 protein. The data show under 250,000 distinct CDR3 sequences, with approximately 7.3% seen just once and more than 13% held by the top ten. Sequences were obtained from blood, either unsorted or a sorted T cell fraction (not recorded which). The TCR originated in a male donor with ankylosing spondylitis.

CDR3 amino acids: CASSRTLNRGETQYF. The CDR3 DNA is TGTGCCAGTAGTCGGACTCTCAACCGCGGAGAGACCCAGTACTTC. The V gene is TRBV19, the J gene TRBJ2-5; possible D gene TRBD2, 5 bases. Trimming shortened V by 5 bases and J by 4 bases, and 17 bases separated the two germline ends. Germline V gene sequence: CDR1 LNHDA, CDR2 SQIVND (reference sequence). There are 15 residues in the CDR3.